A selection of T cell receptor beta chains follows, all from one sample in a study of blood T cell repertoires in COVID-19. Libraries were prepared by immunoSEQ multiplex PCR; TCRdb keeps only in-frame clonotypes and omits some of them. The table shows under 300,000 clones, with about 90% occurring only once. The sample was PBMCs or T cells enriched from blood (not recorded which). These receptors originate from a woman aged 60-70 years who had recovered from COVID-19. Each CDR3 is given with its conserved first and last residue. Fields, in order: V gene, J gene, D gene, clone size, CDR3 protein, CDR3 DNA. A D gene is named only where the DNA matches it firmly. A row's size may be missing; if present it is once, few, many or a size class.

v_gene: TRBV2
j_gene: TRBJ1-5
d_gene: TRBD1
abundance: few
CDR3aa: CASSAQDRVGNQPQHF
CDR3nt: TGTGCCAGCAGTGCACAGGACAGGGTCGGCAATCAGCCCCAGCATTTT

v_gene: TRBV18
j_gene: TRBJ2-2
d_gene: -
abundance: -
CDR3aa: CASSNRLLNTGELFF
CDR3nt: TGTGCCAGCTCAAACCGACTCCTGAACACCGGGGAGCTGTTTTTT

v_gene: TRBV2
j_gene: TRBJ2-3
d_gene: -
abundance: -
CDR3aa: CASSSVRTDTQYF
CDR3nt: TGTGCCAGCAGTTCCGTCCGCACAGATACGCAGTATTTT

v_gene: TRBV5-5
j_gene: TRBJ1-2
d_gene: -
abundance: once
CDR3aa: CASSRADTDRVGYTF
CDR3nt: TGTGCCAGCAGCCGTGCGGACACGGACCGCGTGGGCTACACCTTC

v_gene: TRBV11-1
j_gene: TRBJ2-7
d_gene: -
abundance: -
CDR3aa: CASSPSRTAYEQYF
CDR3nt: TGTGCCAGCAGCCCCAGCCGGACAGCCTATGAGCAGTACTTC

v_gene: TRBV7-3
j_gene: TRBJ1-5
d_gene: -
abundance: -
CDR3aa: CASSFSINQPQHF
CDR3nt: TGTGCCAGCAGCTTTAGTATCAATCAGCCCCAGCATTTT

v_gene: TRBV10-1
j_gene: TRBJ2-7
d_gene: TRBD2
abundance: -
CDR3aa: CASSELAGGSYEQYF
CDR3nt: TGCGCCAGCAGTGAACTAGCGGGAGGGTCCTACGAGCAGTACTTC

v_gene: TRBV27
j_gene: TRBJ1-1
d_gene: -
abundance: -
CDR3aa: CASSFLRYTEAFF
CDR3nt: TGTGCCAGCAGTTTTCTGAGGTACACTGAAGCTTTCTTT

v_gene: TRBV28
j_gene: TRBJ2-3
d_gene: -
abundance: -
CDR3aa: CASREITRPGDTQYF
CDR3nt: TGTGCCAGCAGGGAAATTACTAGGCCAGGAGATACGCAGTATTTT

v_gene: TRBV13
j_gene: TRBJ1-2
d_gene: TRBD1
abundance: -
CDR3aa: CASSEGQGTGYTF
CDR3nt: TGTGCCAGCAGCGAGGGACAGGGTACCGGCTACACCTTC

v_gene: TRBV28
j_gene: TRBJ1-6
d_gene: TRBD1
abundance: few
CDR3aa: CASSPGGYSYNSPLHF
CDR3nt: TGTGCCAGCAGCCCAGGGGGCTACTCCTATAATTCACCCCTCCACTTT

v_gene: TRBV4-1
j_gene: TRBJ1-5
d_gene: -
abundance: -
CDR3aa: CASSPTEDRGNQPQHF
CDR3nt: TGCGCCAGCAGTCCCACCGAGGACAGAGGCAATCAGCCCCAGCATTTT

v_gene: TRBV28
j_gene: TRBJ1-6
d_gene: TRBD1
abundance: -
CDR3aa: CASSLGTDLSPLHF
CDR3nt: TGTGCCAGCAGTTTAGGGACAGATCTATCACCCCTCCACTTT

v_gene: TRBV19
j_gene: TRBJ1-4
d_gene: -
abundance: -
CDR3aa: CASSIGTGMELFF
CDR3nt: TGTGCCAGTAGTATAGGAACAGGGATGGAACTGTTTTTT

v_gene: TRBV19
j_gene: TRBJ2-3
d_gene: TRBD2
abundance: -
CDR3aa: CASSMLLGLAGHTDTQYF
CDR3nt: TGTGCCAGTAGTATGCTGTTAGGACTAGCGGGGCACACAGATACGCAGTATTTT

v_gene: TRBV4-2
j_gene: TRBJ2-6
d_gene: -
abundance: -
CDR3aa: CASSPARLSSGANVLTF
CDR3nt: TGTGCCAGCAGCCCAGCCCGACTTAGCTCTGGGGCCAACGTCCTGACTTTC

v_gene: TRBV28
j_gene: TRBJ1-5
d_gene: -
abundance: -
CDR3aa: CASRFPTGPNQPQHF
CDR3nt: TGTGCCAGCAGGTTTCCGACAGGCCCAAATCAGCCCCAGCATTTT

v_gene: TRBV9
j_gene: TRBJ1-2
d_gene: TRBD1
abundance: -
CDR3aa: CASSSGQGDGYTF
CDR3nt: TGTGCCAGCAGTTCGGGACAGGGAGATGGCTACACCTTC

v_gene: TRBV3-1/TRBV3-2
j_gene: TRBJ1-4
d_gene: -
abundance: -
CDR3aa: CASSGGTARVEKLFF
CDR3nt: TGTGCCAGCAGCGGAGGGACTGCAAGGGTTGAAAAACTGTTTTTT

v_gene: TRBV5-6
j_gene: TRBJ1-4
d_gene: TRBD1
abundance: -
CDR3aa: CASSRPGTAEKLFF
CDR3nt: TGTGCCAGCAGCCGGCCCGGGACAGCTGAAAAACTGTTTTTT

v_gene: TRBV5-1
j_gene: TRBJ2-5
d_gene: TRBD1
abundance: -
CDR3aa: CASSLAGQQETQYF
CDR3nt: TGCGCCAGCAGCTTGGCGGGACAGCAAGAGACCCAGTACTTC

v_gene: TRBV29-1
j_gene: TRBJ2-2
d_gene: -
abundance: -
CDR3aa: CSGQREATGELFF
CDR3nt: TGCAGCGGTCAGCGTGAGGCTACCGGGGAGCTGTTTTTT

v_gene: TRBV28
j_gene: TRBJ2-7
d_gene: -
abundance: -
CDR3aa: CASSLPWAEQYF
CDR3nt: TGTGCCAGCAGTTTACCGTGGGCCGAGCAGTACTTC

v_gene: TRBV9
j_gene: TRBJ1-1
d_gene: TRBD1
abundance: -
CDR3aa: CASSIDRVGNTEAFF
CDR3nt: TGTGCCAGCAGCATCGACAGGGTGGGGAACACTGAAGCTTTCTTT

v_gene: TRBV11-2
j_gene: TRBJ2-3
d_gene: -
abundance: -
CDR3aa: CASSPRESTDTQYF
CDR3nt: TGTGCCAGCAGCCCCCGGGAGTCGACAGATACGCAGTATTTT

v_gene: TRBV5-1
j_gene: TRBJ2-2
d_gene: -
abundance: -
CDR3aa: CASSLESYTGELFF
CDR3nt: TGCGCCAGCAGCTTGGAATCCTACACCGGGGAGCTGTTTTTT

v_gene: TRBV2
j_gene: TRBJ1-6
d_gene: TRBD1
abundance: -
CDR3aa: CATEKKKGQGVYSPLHF
CDR3nt: TGTGCCACCGAGAAAAAAAAGGGACAGGGAGTCTATTCACCCCTCCACTTT

v_gene: TRBV30
j_gene: TRBJ1-5
d_gene: -
abundance: -
CDR3aa: CAWSLSGRPQHF
CDR3nt: TGTGCCTGGAGTCTGTCGGGTAGGCCCCAGCATTTT

v_gene: TRBV6-5
j_gene: TRBJ2-1
d_gene: TRBD1
abundance: -
CDR3aa: CASRNRGLDEQFF
CDR3nt: TGTGCCAGCAGGAACAGGGGTTTGGATGAGCAGTTCTTC

v_gene: TRBV2
j_gene: TRBJ2-3
d_gene: TRBD2
abundance: -
CDR3aa: CASAGTTDTDTQYF
CDR3nt: TGTGCCAGCGCCGGGACTACGGACACAGATACGCAGTATTTT

v_gene: TRBV10-3
j_gene: TRBJ2-1
d_gene: TRBD2
abundance: few
CDR3aa: CAIRPTSGDNEQFF
CDR3nt: TGTGCCATCCGGCCCACTAGCGGGGACAATGAGCAGTTCTTC

v_gene: TRBV7-9
j_gene: TRBJ2-3
d_gene: TRBD1
abundance: -
CDR3aa: CASSLAGGWDTQYF
CDR3nt: TGTGCCAGCAGCTTGGCAGGGGGTTGGGATACGCAGTATTTT

v_gene: TRBV2
j_gene: TRBJ1-5
d_gene: -
abundance: -
CDR3aa: CASTWQGGDQPQHF
CDR3nt: TGTGCCAGTACGTGGCAGGGCGGTGATCAGCCCCAGCATTTT

v_gene: TRBV5-1
j_gene: TRBJ2-6
d_gene: -
abundance: -
CDR3aa: CASTLYSGANVLTF
CDR3nt: TGCGCCAGCACCCTATACTCTGGGGCCAACGTCCTGACTTTC

v_gene: TRBV11-2
j_gene: TRBJ1-4
d_gene: -
abundance: -
CDR3aa: CASSPAGITNEKLFF
CDR3nt: TGTGCCAGCAGCCCCGCAGGGATTACTAATGAAAAACTGTTTTTT

v_gene: TRBV5-1
j_gene: TRBJ1-1
d_gene: -
abundance: -
CDR3aa: CASSLFLGGNTEAFF
CDR3nt: TGCGCCAGCAGCTTGTTTCTGGGAGGGAACACTGAAGCTTTCTTT

v_gene: TRBV6-1
j_gene: TRBJ1-2
d_gene: -
abundance: -
CDR3aa: CASSEYHRRYGYTF
CDR3nt: TGTGCCAGCAGTGAATATCACAGGAGATATGGCTACACCTTC

v_gene: TRBV28
j_gene: TRBJ1-5
d_gene: -
abundance: once
CDR3aa: CASSPPLRRGNQPQHF
CDR3nt: TGTGCCAGCAGTCCACCCCTACGAAGAGGGAATCAGCCCCAGCATTTT

v_gene: TRBV3-1/TRBV3-2
j_gene: TRBJ2-2
d_gene: -
abundance: -
CDR3aa: CASSQAGVNTGELFF
CDR3nt: TGTGCCAGCAGCCAAGCAGGGGTTAACACCGGGGAGCTGTTTTTT

v_gene: TRBV2
j_gene: TRBJ2-1
d_gene: TRBD2
abundance: -
CDR3aa: CASSVWGTSARNEQFF
CDR3nt: TGTGCCAGCAGTGTTTGGGGGACTAGCGCCAGAAATGAGCAGTTCTTC

v_gene: TRBV6-5
j_gene: TRBJ2-5
d_gene: -
abundance: once
CDR3aa: CASPPGTRQETQYF
CDR3nt: TGTGCCAGCCCCCCTGGGACAAGACAAGAGACCCAGTACTTC

v_gene: TRBV19
j_gene: TRBJ1-1
d_gene: TRBD1
abundance: few
CDR3aa: CASSTQGLNTEAFF
CDR3nt: TGTGCCAGTAGTACACAGGGGCTGAACACTGAAGCTTTCTTT

v_gene: TRBV24-1
j_gene: TRBJ1-1
d_gene: TRBD1
abundance: -
CDR3aa: CATSDLSQGSGAYTEAFF
CDR3nt: TGTGCCACCAGTGATCTTTCACAGGGGAGTGGGGCCTACACTGAAGCTTTCTTT

v_gene: TRBV10-1
j_gene: TRBJ2-3
d_gene: TRBD1
abundance: -
CDR3aa: CASSEGQGAPDTQYF
CDR3nt: TGCGCCAGCAGTGAGGGACAGGGGGCTCCAGATACGCAGTATTTT

v_gene: TRBV4-1
j_gene: TRBJ2-7
d_gene: -
abundance: -
CDR3aa: CASSQVGDYLAYF
CDR3nt: TGCGCCAGCAGCCAAGTCGGAGATTACTTGGCGTACTTC

v_gene: TRBV5-1
j_gene: TRBJ1-1
d_gene: TRBD1
abundance: -
CDR3aa: CASSGGQVGSRSTEAFF
CDR3nt: TGCGCCAGCAGCGGGGGACAGGTTGGGTCGCGGAGTACTGAAGCTTTCTTT

v_gene: TRBV29-1
j_gene: TRBJ2-7
d_gene: TRBD2
abundance: once
CDR3aa: CSVRNSGTTYEQYF
CDR3nt: TGCAGCGTTCGAAATAGCGGGACCACCTACGAGCAGTACTTC

v_gene: TRBV9
j_gene: TRBJ1-1
d_gene: TRBD1
abundance: -
CDR3aa: CASSPPTGQGVRNTEAFF
CDR3nt: TGTGCCAGCAGCCCGCCTACGGGACAGGGGGTGCGGAACACTGAAGCTTTCTTT

v_gene: TRBV19
j_gene: TRBJ1-1
d_gene: -
abundance: once
CDR3aa: CASSMIVGRRGENTEAFF
CDR3nt: TGTGCCAGTAGTATGATAGTTGGGCGCCGGGGGGAGAACACTGAAGCTTTCTTT

v_gene: TRBV28
j_gene: TRBJ1-2
d_gene: -
abundance: -
CDR3aa: CASTLTVNYGYTF
CDR3nt: TGTGCCAGCACCCTGACAGTTAACTATGGCTACACCTTC

v_gene: TRBV5-1
j_gene: TRBJ2-5
d_gene: -
abundance: -
CDR3aa: CASSLSGQQETQYF
CDR3nt: TGCGCCAGCAGCTTGTCAGGGCAACAAGAGACCCAGTACTTC

v_gene: TRBV5-1
j_gene: TRBJ2-7
d_gene: -
abundance: -
CDR3aa: CASSLGQPTFSYEQYF
CDR3nt: TGCGCCAGCAGCTTAGGACAGCCAACTTTTTCCTACGAGCAGTACTTC

v_gene: TRBV3-1/TRBV3-2
j_gene: TRBJ2-7
d_gene: -
abundance: -
CDR3aa: CASSQGLGQSEQYF
CDR3nt: TGTGCCAGCAGCCAAGGTTTAGGACAGAGCGAGCAGTACTTC

v_gene: TRBV3-1/TRBV3-2
j_gene: TRBJ2-3
d_gene: TRBD2
abundance: once
CDR3aa: CASSYGGSTQYF
CDR3nt: TGTGCCAGCAGCTACGGGGGGAGTACGCAGTATTTT

v_gene: TRBV27
j_gene: TRBJ1-6
d_gene: TRBD1
abundance: -
CDR3aa: CASSLGDRGYNSPLHF
CDR3nt: TGTGCCAGCAGTTTAGGTGACAGGGGATATAATTCACCCCTCCACTTT

v_gene: TRBV14
j_gene: TRBJ2-1
d_gene: -
abundance: -
CDR3aa: CASSRGRGGQFF
CDR3nt: TGTGCCAGCAGCCGCGGGCGAGGTGGGCAGTTCTTC

v_gene: TRBV3-1/TRBV3-2
j_gene: TRBJ1-2
d_gene: TRBD1
abundance: -
CDR3aa: CASSPPGQTYGYTF
CDR3nt: TGTGCCAGCAGCCCACCGGGACAGACCTATGGCTACACCTTC

v_gene: TRBV19
j_gene: TRBJ2-4
d_gene: -
abundance: -
CDR3aa: CASNGALKNIQYF
CDR3nt: TGTGCCAGTAATGGGGCGCTGAAAAACATTCAGTACTTC

v_gene: TRBV5-1
j_gene: TRBJ1-6
d_gene: TRBD1
abundance: -
CDR3aa: CASSFAGQGDSPLHF
CDR3nt: TGCGCCAGCAGCTTCGCTGGACAGGGTGATTCACCCCTCCACTTT

v_gene: TRBV30
j_gene: TRBJ2-7
d_gene: TRBD1
abundance: -
CDR3aa: CAWSPGWSPGTGVSGEQYF
CDR3nt: TGTGCCTGGAGCCCGGGGTGGAGCCCCGGGACAGGGGTTTCTGGCGAGCAGTACTTC